Following are 14 T cell receptor beta chains from one sample sequenced in a study of T-cell memory formation after mild COVID-19. MiXCR, applied by TCRdb to the 5' RACE reads, yields one record per CDR3 protein. This table has roughly 600,000 distinct CDR3 sequences, under 20% appearing once. The source material was PBMCs or a T cell subset sorted from them (not recorded which). These receptors were collected from an adult woman who had mild COVID-19 (a few samples of this study predate the infection). Cell type and time point are not known.

This clonotype occurred a few times. This chain joins TRBV6-5 and TRBJ1-5, with 7 bases matching TRBD1. In germline, CDR1 is MNHEY, CDR2 SVGAGI. The CDR3 spans 14 residues. V shed 8 bases and J 6 bases; nucleotides not matched to a gene: 10. The CDR3 DNA sequence: TGTGCCAGCTCGTTCTCGACAGGGACTCAGCCCCAGCATTTT. Encoded protein: CASSFSTGTQPQHF.

This clonotype has a count of ten or more. The rearrangement uses TRBV12-3 or TRBV12-4 and TRBJ1-5; 9 nucleotides agree with TRBD1. The CDR3 totals 16 residues. Trimming removed 5 bases from V and 2 bases from J; junction bases left unmatched: 7. The CDR3 here is CASSPPTGGGNQPQHF. The CDR3 region has the DNA TGTGCCAGCAGTCCCCCGACAGGGGGTGGCAATCAGCCCCAGCATTTT.

This clonotype was counted a few times. The chain combines TRBV29-1 with TRBJ1-1; D is undetermined. The CDR3 length is 11 residues. V lost 7 bases and J lost 10, with 16 bases in between. Germline V gene lookup returns CDR1 SQVTM and CDR2 ANQGSEA. The CDR3 loop reads CSAEEHPGAFF. CDR3 nucleotide sequence: TGCAGCGCCGAAGAACATCCAGGAGCTTTCTTT. Based on the CDR3 plus reference TRBV29-1 and TRBJ1-1, the full variable domain is SAVISQKPSRDICQRGTSLTIQCQVDSQVTMMFWYRQQPGQSLTLIATANQGSEATYESGFVIDKFPISRPNLTFSTLTVSNMSPEDSSIYLCSAEEHPGAFFGQGTRLTVV.

The genes are TRBV20-1 and TRBJ2-7; 10 bases agree with TRBD2. The V segment lost 3 bases and the J segment 6 bases; nucleotides outside the gene matches: 5. CDR1 is DFQATT and CDR2 is SNEGSKA in the germline V gene (reference sequence). The CDR3 spans 13 residues. Here the CDR3 reads CSARSGLALEQYF. In DNA, the CDR3 is TGCAGTGCTAGGTCGGGACTAGCGCTCGAGCAGTACTTC.

CDR3 DNA: TGTGCCAGCAGTAGCGGGACTGCTCTTTATGAGCAGTTCTTC. Protein: CASSSGTALYEQFF. This chain uses TRBV6-1 with TRBJ2-1; 7 bases are a match to TRBD2. CDR1 and CDR2 from the germline V gene are MNHNS and SASEGT. After removal of 5 bases from V and 8 bases from J, the junction contained 9 bases not matched to a gene. The CDR3 spans 14 residues.

This clonotype was found a few times. The chain combines TRBV29-1 with TRBJ2-5; D may correspond to TRBD1 or TRBD2 (6 bases each). Germline V lookup: CDR1 SQVTM, CDR2 ANQGSEA. The V and J ends lost 8 bases and 3 bases respectively, with 13 bases between them. This CDR3 has 12 residues. CDR3 region: CSHLRGEETQYF. As DNA, the CDR3 is TGCAGCCACCTAAGGGGGGAAGAGACCCAGTACTTC.

This clonotype was counted a few times. The chain couples TRBV10-3 to TRBJ2-7; possibly TRBD2 for D (5 bases). Between the trimmed V and J ends, which lost 3 bases and 0 bases, there was a span of 18 bases. There are 17 residues in the CDR3. The V gene's germline CDR1 is ENHRY and CDR2 SYGVKD. Written as DNA, the CDR3 is TGTGCCATCAGTGATTTTAGCGTTGCTGGCAGCTCCTACGAGCAGTACTTC. Translated, it gives CAISDFSVAGSSYEQYF.

The chain has TRBV7-9 and TRBJ2-5, with 7 bases matching TRBD1. Germline CDR1 SEHNR, CDR2 FQNEAQ (reference sequence). J gave up 5 bases and V 5 bases, and 14 bases lay outside the gene matches. CDR3 length equals 16 residues. This CDR3 reads CASSAVEGASLETQYF. The CDR3 nucleotides read TGTGCCAGCAGCGCGGTCGAGGGGGCCTCTCTCGAGACCCAGTACTTC.

The chain carries TRBV7-2 and TRBJ2-2, with 7 nucleotides matching TRBD1. With V trimmed by 5 bases and J by 4 bases, 7 bases remained unmatched. CDR3 length: 15 residues. Germline loops: CDR1 SGHTA, CDR2 FQGNSA. The chain's CDR3 is CASSLQGRVTGELFF. CDR3 nucleotides: TGTGCCAGCAGCCTACAGGGGCGGGTCACCGGGGAGCTGTTTTTT.

This clonotype has only a few counts. V is TRBV7-2 and J is TRBJ2-3; the match to TRBD1 covers 7 bases. The CDR3 runs to 15 residues. CDR1 and CDR2 (germline): SGHTA, FQGNSA. The V segment lost 7 bases and the J segment 4 bases; nucleotides outside the gene matches: 11. The CDR3 loop reads CASTPDRVSPDTQYF. CDR3 nucleotide sequence: TGTGCCAGCACTCCTGACAGGGTTTCGCCAGATACGCAGTATTTT.

This clonotype was observed a handful of times. The genes are TRBV19 and TRBJ2-5; 8 bases align to TRBD2. Losses at the gene ends were 3 bases for V and 1 base for J; bases not matched to a gene: 4. The CDR3 runs to 15 residues. The germline CDR1 and CDR2 sequences are LNHDA and SQIVND (reference sequence). The CDR3 DNA reads TGTGCCAGTAGTATCCGGGGGGGATTCCAAGAGACCCAGTACTTC. Translating it yields CASSIRGGFQETQYF.

The chain uses TRBV24-1 and TRBJ2-3, with 9 bases matching TRBD2. With 1 base clipped from V and 1 base from J, the junction kept 5 bases outside the gene matches. CDR3 size: 17 residues. The V gene's germline CDR1 is KGHDR and CDR2 SFDVKD. Written as DNA, the CDR3 is TGTGCCACCAGTGATTTAAAGGGACTAGCTGGCACAGATACGCAGTATTTT. Protein sequence: CATSDLKGLAGTDTQYF.

This clonotype was seen a few times. The CDR3 DNA sequence: TGTGCCATCAGCATTGGACCCAAAGACACCTACGAGCAGTACTTC. Translating it yields CAISIGPKDTYEQYF. The chain has TRBV10-3 and TRBJ2-7; D unclear. CDR3 length: 15 amino acids. Looked up from germline, CDR1 is ENHRY and CDR2 is SYGVKD. The V end lost 6 bases, the J end lost 2 bases, and 17 bases lay between the germline ends.

This clonotype was observed a handful of times. V gene TRBV19 combines with J gene TRBJ2-5; D is possibly TRBD1 (6 bases). The CDR3 runs to 13 residues. Trimming stripped 6 bases from V and 5 bases from J, with 13 bases between. The germline CDR1 and CDR2 sequences are LNHDA and SQIVND (reference sequence). CDR3 nucleotides: TGTGCCAGTAGGAAACAGGGTGACGAGACCCAGTACTTC. Its translation is CASRKQGDETQYF.